This T cell receptor beta chain is from a study of blood T cell repertoires in COVID-19. Clones were read by immunoSEQ multiplex PCR, and TCRdb kept only the in-frame ones, dropping some. The table lists 45,000 or so clones, 83% of them singletons. Germline assignment: CDR1 LGHNA and CDR2 YNFKEQ. J gave up 3 bases and V 3 bases, and 4 bases lay outside the gene matches. The CDR3 is 14 residues long. The chain recombines TRBV4-2 with TRBJ2-7; 8 bases are shared with TRBD2. Sample: peripheral blood. This receptor was obtained from a man older than 75 in a cohort sampled during active COVID-19. CDR3 residues: CASSQTGGSYEQYF. The CDR3 nucleotides are TGTGCCAGCAGCCAGACGGGGGGGAGCTACGAGCAGTACTTC.